Here is one TCR beta chain with its context. Its antigen remains unidentified. Germline CDR1 and CDR2: MNHEY and SMNVEV (reference sequence). Trimming at V came to 0 bases and at J to 6 bases, leaving 4 bases not matched to a gene. The CDR3 totals 14 residues. The data belong to a study of cytomegalovirus exposure and HLA in healthy donors. Study-wide points: Accurate prediction of HLA-A and HLA-B alleles (for most subjects) was reportedly achieved from TCR beta sequences.

PCR was performed using 60 Vbeta and 13 Jbeta primers. The method was immunoSEQ multiplex PCR; TCRdb's version includes in-frame clones alone and lacks a portion of them. Among around 160,000 clones listed, approximately 82% were seen once. The sample was PBMCs. J is TRBJ1-2 and V is TRBV27, with TRBD1 matching over 7 bases. This TCR was sampled from a male donor in good health and CMV-seronegative. Written as DNA, the CDR3 is TGTGCCAGCAGTTTATCCAGGGGGTGGGATGGCTACACCTTC. This codes for CASSLSRGWDGYTF.